This record looks at one T cell receptor (beta chain) sequence and its context. Its antigen is unknown. This entry belongs to a study of cytomegalovirus exposure and HLA in healthy donors. Findings of the study overall: Sequencing likely produced, as an artifact, a cluster of highly shared sequence variants. Among donors in an Asian-associated ancestry cluster, a later analysis reportedly found fewer N-insertions than the roughly 610-donor mean.

Researchers ran the PCR with 60 Vbeta and 13 Jbeta primers. The repertoire was sequenced with immunoSEQ multiplex PCR; TCRdb's copy has only in-frame clones and lacks some. This sample carries roughly 200,000 clones, 80% to 85% of them seen once, and the ten largest clones take about 1.8%. V was clipped by 2 bases and J by 5 bases, with 27 bases between them. The CDR3 contains 19 residues. Germline V gene data show CDR1 as MNHNS and CDR2 as SASEGT. V is TRBV6-1 and J is TRBJ2-5; D perhaps matches TRBD2 (6 bases). This clonotype was obtained from a woman under 30 in good health and CMV-seronegative. Sequencing was performed on PBMCs. Here the CDR3 reads CASSEPLGIFSAGRETQYF. The CDR3 nucleotides are TGTGCCAGCAGTGAACCCCTTGGTATCTTTTCCGCGGGACGGGAGACCCAGTACTTC.